This T cell receptor beta chain is from a study of shared clonotypes between healthy human individuals. Broader study findings: Compared with memory subsets, naive subsets generally had larger estimated richness.

Germline CDR1 SQVTM, CDR2 ANQGSEA. V lost 7 bases to trimming and J lost 4 bases, with 8 bases between them. The CDR3 consists of 11 residues. Investigators spread the genomic DNA of each subset evenly over several immunoSEQ plates. The method was immunoSEQ multiplex PCR; TCRdb's version includes in-frame clones alone and lacks a portion of them. The table records about 110,000 clones, about 63% of them present only once. In this sample, this clone turned up a few times. No antigen is known for it. The clonotype originates from a woman aged 25-40 years in good health. Sequenced material: memory CD8+ T cells sorted from blood. The subset here: CD45RO+ cells pooled with CCR7-negative TemRA cells. This chain joins TRBV29-1 and TRBJ2-1; D ambiguous. As DNA, the CDR3 is TGCAGCGCTACACTATACAATGAGCAGTTCTTC. Translation gives CSATLYNEQFF.